This T cell receptor beta chain is drawn from a study of identical twins. The CDR3 totals 16 residues. CDR1 SGHVS and CDR2 FNYEAQ come from the germline V gene. V dropped 3 bases and J dropped 5; count of bases not matched to a gene: 11. General study results and limits: Fewer insertions characterized abundant cord blood beta clonotypes, whereas memory repertoires showed none. The presence of invariant MAIT and iNKT cells could partly confound analyses of zero-insertion sequences.

The sample holds many counts of this clonotype. Its antigen is currently unknown. TCRdb re-called the 5' RACE reads through MiXCR, storing one row per CDR3 protein. The sample shows some 660,000 distinct CDR3 sequences, less than 10% of them seen only once. These data also formed part of another study, on yellow fever vaccine responses in identical twins.

This rearrangement joins TRBV7-6 to TRBJ2-3; the match to TRBD2 covers 7 bases. This TCR was sampled from a woman between 18 and 29 years old in good health. Sequenced sample: PBMCs. CDR3 sequence reads: CASSLGLAAGGDTQYF. CDR3 bases: TGTGCCAGCAGCTTGGGGCTAGCGGCTGGGGGAGATACGCAGTATTTT.